Described below is a single T cell receptor beta chain sequence and its context. The target antigen is unknown. This record comes from a study of blood T cells in healthy people across ages. At the level of the study: Capturing about one barcoded beta molecule per two T cells was achieved by template switching.

Per sample, at least 6 micrograms of total RNA were extracted. CDR3 length: 16 amino acids. After removal of 5 bases from V and 4 bases from J, the junction contained 10 bases not matched to a gene. Germline V gives CDR1 SEHNR, CDR2 FQNEAQ (reference sequence). Sample-barcoded 5' priming and a J-beta primer mix drove a second PCR of 7 to 11 cycles. TCRdb reanalysed the 5' RACE reads using MiXCR and keeps one entry per CDR3 protein. The sample shows some 900,000 distinct CDR3 sequences, under 50% of them seen only once. Study-wide findings and caveats: PBMC samples, being unsorted, prevented any conclusive comparison of naive and antigen-experienced cells. A strong correlation between TCR beta diversity and naive T cell percentage was seen.

This sequence was found in a man aged 30 to 39 in good health. V usage is TRBV7-9 and J usage is TRBJ1-2, with 10 bases aligning to TRBD1. Sequenced: blood. CDR3 in amino acids: CASSRRTGTGAYGYTF. DNA of the CDR3: TGTGCCAGCAGCCGAAGGACCGGGACAGGGGCCTATGGCTACACCTTC.